This T cell receptor (beta chain) was captured in a study of T cells in localized non-small cell lung cancer. Assay used: immunoSEQ multiplex PCR; TCRdb lists only in-frame clones, some missing. The data show some 21,000 clones, with about nine tenths seen just once and roughly 4% held by the top ten. V shed 3 bases, J shed 6 bases, and the junction held 1 base outside the gene matches. Per germline, CDR1 SGHTA and CDR2 FQGNSA. CDR3 length: 13 amino acids. Study observations and caveats: The tumor had only one region sequenced, so heterogeneity remains possible. There were a median 57 of the top 100 tumor clones appearing in adjacent lung.

As for this clone: Its target is unknown.

J is TRBJ2-2 and V is TRBV7-2; 7 bases agree with TRBD2. The starting material was peripheral blood, obtained before any cancer treatment. The TCR comes from a male donor at least 60 years old with stage I squamous cell lung carcinoma. The CDR3 DNA is TGTGCCAGCAGCTTGGCGGGAGCCGGGGAGCTGTTTTTT. Translated, it gives CASSLAGAGELFF. Combining the CDR3 with reference TRBV7-2 and TRBJ2-2 gives the whole variable domain GAGVSQSPSNKVTEKGKDVELRCDPISGHTALYWYRQSLGQGLEFLIYFQGNSAPDKSGLPSDRFSAERTGGSVSTLTIQRTQQEDSAVYLCASSLAGAGELFFGEGSRLTVL.